What follows are 5 T cell receptor beta chains derived from one specimen sequenced in a study of T cell repertoires in cytomegalovirus infection. TCRdb re-called the reads with MiXCR, one entry per CDR3 protein. The sample carries 750,000 to 950,000 distinct CDR3 sequences, approximately 32% recorded once. No antigen has been assigned to these receptors. Sequences were derived from cultured CD8+ T cells from PBMCs, sampled from culture after CMV antigen stimulation. These TCRs come from a human donor in good health (CMV status not recorded). Some clones in this sample may be carry-over from other donors' samples.

This rearrangement joins TRBV27 to TRBJ1-2; 8 positions match TRBD1. V gave up 5 bases and J gave up 4 bases; unmatched junction bases: 6. The CDR3 is 14 residues long. Germline V lookup: CDR1 MNHEY, CDR2 SMNVEV (reference sequence). The CDR3 DNA sequence: TGTGCCAGCAGTCCAGGGGGCAGTAGCTATGGCTACACCTTC. Encoded protein: CASSPGGSSYGYTF.

This chain connects TRBV4-1 to TRBJ2-3, with D tentatively TRBD2 (6 bases). Per germline, CDR1 MGHRA and CDR2 YSYEKL. V lost 3 bases to trimming and J lost 2 bases, with 12 bases between them. The CDR3 sequence is 15 residues long. The CDR3 is CASSQGTFPTDTQYF. CDR3 sequence (DNA): TGCGCCAGCAGCCAGGGGACTTTTCCCACAGATACGCAGTATTTT.

This clonotype occurred a few times. The V call is TRBV13, the J call TRBJ2-7; D might be TRBD2 (7 bases). Trimming left V 2 bases short and J 4 bases short, with 18 bases between. The CDR3 extends over 16 amino acids. Germline lookup yields CDR1 PRHDT and CDR2 FYEKMQ (reference sequence). The DNA for the CDR3 is TGTGCCAGCAGCTTACGAGGGGGGGGGCCATCGTACGAGCAGTACTTC. Its translation is CASSLRGGGPSYEQYF.

The V call is TRBV20-1, the J call TRBJ1-1; 9 nucleotides line up with TRBD1. V lost 0 bases to trimming and J lost 3 bases; unmatched junction nucleotides: 8. Germline values: CDR1 DFQATT, CDR2 SNEGSKA (reference sequence). CDR3 length equals 16 residues. CDR3 region: CSARDRRDRVDTEAFF. The CDR3 nucleotides are TGCAGTGCTAGAGATAGGCGGGACAGGGTCGACACTGAAGCTTTCTTT.

The V and J genes are TRBV3-1 and TRBJ2-5; 7 bases line up with TRBD2. The CDR3 is 17 amino acids. V dropped 0 bases and J dropped 2; count of bases not matched to a gene: 9. Germline V gene sequence: CDR1 LGHDT, CDR2 YNNKEL (reference sequence). The CDR3 loop is CASSQDLPSGTQETQYF. The DNA for the CDR3 is TGTGCCAGCAGCCAAGATCTTCCTAGCGGAACACAAGAGACCCAGTACTTC.